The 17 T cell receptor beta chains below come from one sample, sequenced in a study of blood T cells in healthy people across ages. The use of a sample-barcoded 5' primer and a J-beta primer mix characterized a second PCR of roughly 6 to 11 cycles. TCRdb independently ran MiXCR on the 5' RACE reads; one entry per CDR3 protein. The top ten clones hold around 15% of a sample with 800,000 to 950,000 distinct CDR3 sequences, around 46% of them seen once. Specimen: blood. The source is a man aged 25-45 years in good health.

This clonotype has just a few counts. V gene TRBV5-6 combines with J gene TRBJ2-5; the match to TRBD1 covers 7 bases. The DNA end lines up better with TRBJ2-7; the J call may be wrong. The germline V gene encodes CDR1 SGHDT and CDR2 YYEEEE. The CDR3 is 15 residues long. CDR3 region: CASSQNRGPRYEQYF. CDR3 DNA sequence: TGTGCCAGCAGCCAAAACAGGGGCCCCCGTTACGAGCAGTACTTC.

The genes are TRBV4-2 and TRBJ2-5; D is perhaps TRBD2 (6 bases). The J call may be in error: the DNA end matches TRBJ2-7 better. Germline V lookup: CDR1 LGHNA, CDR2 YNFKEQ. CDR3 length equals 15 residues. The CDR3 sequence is CASSQGLAIRHEQYF. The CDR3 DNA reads TGTGCCAGCAGCCAAGGGCTAGCGATCCGACACGAGCAGTACTTC.

The CDR3 nucleotides read TGTGCCAGCAGCTACGGGCGGGGGGCATACAATGAGCAGTTCTTC. Protein product: CASSYGRGAYNEQFF. The rearrangement uses TRBV7-2 and TRBJ2-1, with 8 nucleotides matching TRBD2. CDR1 and CDR2 from the germline V gene are SGHTA and FQGNSA. V shed 4 bases, J shed 4 bases, and the junction held 6 bases outside the gene matches. The CDR3 runs to 15 residues.

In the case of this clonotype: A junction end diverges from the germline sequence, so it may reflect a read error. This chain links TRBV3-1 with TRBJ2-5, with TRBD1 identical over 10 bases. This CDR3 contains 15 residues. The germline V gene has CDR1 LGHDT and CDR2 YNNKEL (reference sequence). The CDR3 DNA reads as TGTGCCAGCAACCAATTCGTTGGACAGGGGGTGACCCAGTACTTC. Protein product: CASNQFVGQGVTQYF.

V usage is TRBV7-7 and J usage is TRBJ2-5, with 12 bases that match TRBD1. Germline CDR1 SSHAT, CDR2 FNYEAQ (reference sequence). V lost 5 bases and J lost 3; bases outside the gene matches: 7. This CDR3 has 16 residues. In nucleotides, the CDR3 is TGTGCCAGCAGCATAGGGACAGGGGGCAACAAAGAGACCCAGTACTTC. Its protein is CASSIGTGGNKETQYF.

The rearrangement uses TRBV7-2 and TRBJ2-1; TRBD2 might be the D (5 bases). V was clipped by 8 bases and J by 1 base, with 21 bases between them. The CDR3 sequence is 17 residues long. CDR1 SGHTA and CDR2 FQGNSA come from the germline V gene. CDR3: CASRRGSGVASYNEQFF. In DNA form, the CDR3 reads TGTGCCAGCCGGCGCGGCTCCGGGGTCGCGTCCTACAATGAGCAGTTCTTC.

CDR3 protein: CASRSHMGSPLHF. CDR3 bases: TGTGCCAGCAGGTCTCACATGGGTTCACCCCTCCACTTT. J is TRBJ1-6 and V is TRBV28; D is unresolved. The germline V gene has CDR1 MDHEN and CDR2 SYDVKM. Trimming took off 6 bases at V and 9 bases at J, with 12 bases between the two ends. The CDR3 is 13 amino acids.

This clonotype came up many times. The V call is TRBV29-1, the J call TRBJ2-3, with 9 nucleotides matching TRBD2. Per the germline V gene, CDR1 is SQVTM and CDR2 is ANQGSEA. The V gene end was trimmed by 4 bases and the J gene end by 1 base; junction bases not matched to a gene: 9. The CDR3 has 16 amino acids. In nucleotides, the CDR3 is TGCAGCGTTGGCGGGGGGGCCCTCACCCGCACAGATACGCAGTATTTT. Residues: CSVGGGALTRTDTQYF.

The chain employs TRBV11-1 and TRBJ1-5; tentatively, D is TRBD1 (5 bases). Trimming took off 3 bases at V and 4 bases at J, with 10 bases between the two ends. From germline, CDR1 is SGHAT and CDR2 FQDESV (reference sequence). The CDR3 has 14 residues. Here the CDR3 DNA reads TGTGCCAGCAGCTTGGGGCCGGGTAATCAGCCCCAGCATTTT. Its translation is CASSLGPGNQPQHF.

The CDR3 DNA reads as TGTGCCAGCAGCTTAGGGCCTCGCGGGGGCTACGAGCAGTACTTC. Translated, it gives CASSLGPRGGYEQYF. This chain joins TRBV7-2 and TRBJ2-7; TRBD2 aligns across 7 bases. The V and J ends lost 1 base and 3 bases, in that order; junction bases with no gene match: 6. The CDR3 consists of 15 residues. Looked up from germline, CDR1 is SGHTA and CDR2 is FQGNSA.

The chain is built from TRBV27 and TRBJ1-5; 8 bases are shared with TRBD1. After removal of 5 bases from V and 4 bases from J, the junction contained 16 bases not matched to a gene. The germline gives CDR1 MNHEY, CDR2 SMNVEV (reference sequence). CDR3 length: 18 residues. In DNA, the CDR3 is TGTGCCAGCAGTACCGGACAGGGTAAAGTGTTCGGAAATCAGCCCCAGCATTTT. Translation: CASSTGQGKVFGNQPQHF.

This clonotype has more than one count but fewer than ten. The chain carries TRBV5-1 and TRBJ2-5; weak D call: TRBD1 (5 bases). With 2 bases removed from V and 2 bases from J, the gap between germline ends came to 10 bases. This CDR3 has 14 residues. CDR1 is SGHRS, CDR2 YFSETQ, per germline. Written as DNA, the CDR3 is TGCGCCAGCAGCTTCGAGGCAGGGCAAGAGACCCAGTACTTC. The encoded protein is CASSFEAGQETQYF.

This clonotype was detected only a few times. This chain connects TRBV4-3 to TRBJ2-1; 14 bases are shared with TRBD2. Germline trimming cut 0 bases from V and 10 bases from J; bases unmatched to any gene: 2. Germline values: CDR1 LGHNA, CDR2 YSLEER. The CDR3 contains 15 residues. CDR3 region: CASSQEGLAGEEQFF. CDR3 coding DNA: TGCGCCAGCAGCCAAGAGGGACTAGCGGGGGAAGAGCAGTTCTTC.

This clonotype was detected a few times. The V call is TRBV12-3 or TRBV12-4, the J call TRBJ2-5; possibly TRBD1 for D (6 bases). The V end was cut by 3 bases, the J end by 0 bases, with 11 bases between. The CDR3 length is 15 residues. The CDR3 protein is CASSFPTGNQETQYF. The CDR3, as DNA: TGTGCCAGCAGTTTTCCCACAGGGAACCAAGAGACCCAGTACTTC.

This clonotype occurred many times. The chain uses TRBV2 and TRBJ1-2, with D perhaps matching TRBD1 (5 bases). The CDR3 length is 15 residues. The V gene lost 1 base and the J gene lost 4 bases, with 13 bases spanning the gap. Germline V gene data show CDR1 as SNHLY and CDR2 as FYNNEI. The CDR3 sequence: CASSEEQESFYGYTF. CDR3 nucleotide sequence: TGTGCCAGCAGTGAAGAACAGGAGTCCTTCTATGGCTACACCTTC.

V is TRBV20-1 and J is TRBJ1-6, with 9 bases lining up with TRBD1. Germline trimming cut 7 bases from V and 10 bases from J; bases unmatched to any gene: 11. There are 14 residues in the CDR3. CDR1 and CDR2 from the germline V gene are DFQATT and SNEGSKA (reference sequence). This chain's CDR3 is CSVWTGERGSPLHF. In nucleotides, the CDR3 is TGCAGTGTGTGGACAGGGGAACGTGGATCACCCCTCCACTTT.

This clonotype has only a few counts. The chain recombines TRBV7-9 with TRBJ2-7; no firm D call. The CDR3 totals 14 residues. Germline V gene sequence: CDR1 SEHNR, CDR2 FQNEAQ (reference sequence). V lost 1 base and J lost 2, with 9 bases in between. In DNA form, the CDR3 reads TGTGCCAGCAGCTTAGATCCCAGAGCCTACGAGCAGTACTTC. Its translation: CASSLDPRAYEQYF.